Here is one T cell receptor beta chain with its context. What it binds is not known. A read error may produce the germline difference seen at one junction end. The CDR3 is 13 amino acids. Germline V gene data show CDR1 as MDHEN and CDR2 as SYDVKM. Alpha and beta libraries were amplified separately from the second PCR onward. This entry is derived from a study of naive and memory T cell subsets. Regarding the study as a whole: In CD4 and CD8 cells, diversity dropped from naive through EMRA. In naive cells, over 85% of TCR sequences were seen only once.

Both TRBC1 and TRBC2 were covered by a beta constant-region primer of two equimolar oligonucleotides. The ligated cDNA underwent four PCR rounds using SP2 and nested alpha and beta constant-region primers. A 12-nucleotide UMI and the SP2 primer were added to the cDNA 3' end by oligonucleotide ligation. MiXCR, run by TCRdb on the UMI-ligation and nested PCR reads, gives a single entry per CDR3 protein. The sample consists of 120,000 or so distinct CDR3 sequences, roughly 36% of them appearing once. The genes are TRBV28 and TRBJ1-1, with TRBD1 as a possible D gene (5 bases). The TCR sequence derives from a human donor in good health. Input material: central memory CD4+ T cells from blood. The chain's CDR3 is CASTLDRDTEAFF. CDR3 in DNA: TGTGCCAGCACTTTAGACAGAGACACTGAAGCTTTCTTT.